This T cell receptor (beta chain) is from a study of T cells in women clearing cervical HPV infection. Libraries were prepared by immunoSEQ multiplex PCR; TCRdb keeps only in-frame clonotypes and omits some of them. The repertoire shows tens of thousands of clones; the top ten hold around 1.5%. As for this clone: The read terminates 3 residues before the CDR3 end, so the remaining end is supplied by the germline J gene.

After removal of 5 bases from V and 6 bases from J, the junction contained 6 bases not matched to a gene. The length of the CDR3 is 15 residues. Germline-derived CDR1 and CDR2 are SSHAT and FNYEAQ (reference sequence). The sequence was obtained from a woman aged 18-70 years with a cervical HPV16 infection that either progressed to CIN3+ or cleared (not recorded which). This chain uses TRBV7-7 with TRBJ2-2; 10 bases map to TRBD1. The sequencing input was blood buffy coat. CDR3 protein: CASSPWDRGAGELFF. CDR3 bases read: TGTGCCAGCAGCCCTTGGGACAGGGGAGCCGGGGAG.